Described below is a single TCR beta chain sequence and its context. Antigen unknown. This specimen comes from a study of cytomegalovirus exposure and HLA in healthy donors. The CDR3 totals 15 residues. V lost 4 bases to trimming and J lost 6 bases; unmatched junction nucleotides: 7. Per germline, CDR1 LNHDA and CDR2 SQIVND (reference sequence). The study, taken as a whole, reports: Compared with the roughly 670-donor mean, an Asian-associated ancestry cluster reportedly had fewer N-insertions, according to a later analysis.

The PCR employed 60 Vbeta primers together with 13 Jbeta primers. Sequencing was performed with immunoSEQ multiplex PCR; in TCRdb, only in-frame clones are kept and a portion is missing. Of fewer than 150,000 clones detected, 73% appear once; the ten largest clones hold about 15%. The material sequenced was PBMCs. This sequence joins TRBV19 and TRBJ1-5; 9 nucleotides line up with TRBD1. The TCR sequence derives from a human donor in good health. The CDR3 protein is CASSTDRGSSQPQHF. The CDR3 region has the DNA TGTGCCAGTAGTACCGACAGGGGGAGTAGTCAGCCCCAGCATTTT.